The 28 T cell receptor beta chains below all came from one sample that was sequenced in a study of T and B cells in COVID-19 patients. Each TRB amplification used roughly 240-550 ng of genomic DNA from blood. BIOMED2 TRB-A/B primer pools were used in multiplex TRB PCR. TCRdb processed the multiplex PCR reads anew with MiXCR; each CDR3 protein has one entry. The repertoire holds thousands of distinct CDR3 sequences, with roughly 33% as singletons. The sequenced material came from blood. Receptors originate from a human donor with active COVID-19.

Only a few counts were recorded for this clonotype. The gene calls are TRBV19 and TRBJ2-1; 10 nucleotides line up with TRBD2. Germline V gives CDR1 LNHDA, CDR2 SQIVND (reference sequence). The ends lost 5 bases at V and 3 bases at J; junction bases unmatched: 7. The CDR3 runs 16 residues. As DNA, the CDR3 is TGTGCCAGTAGTCCAGGACTAGCGGCAGGCTACAATGAGCAGTTCTTC. It encodes CASSPGLAAGYNEQFF.

The V call is TRBV29-1, the J call TRBJ1-1, with D possibly being TRBD1 (5 bases). CDR3 length equals 13 residues. Germline assignment: CDR1 SQVTM and CDR2 ANQGSEA. V was clipped by 7 bases and J by 1 base, with 13 bases between them. CDR3 sequence: CSARQSENTEAFF. CDR3 nucleotide sequence: TGCAGCGCCCGACAGTCTGAGAACACTGAAGCTTTCTTT. The whole variable domain, remainder taken from reference TRBV29-1 and TRBJ1-1, is SAVISQKPSRDICQRGTSLTIQCQVDSQVTMMFWYRQQPGQSLTLIATANQGSEATYESGFVIDKFPISRPNLTFSTLTVSNMSPEDSSIYLCSARQSENTEAFFGQGTRLTVV.

The rearrangement uses TRBV4-2 and TRBJ2-3, with 10 bases matching TRBD2. The germline V gene has CDR1 LGHNA and CDR2 YNFKEQ. The CDR3 spans 16 residues. With 2 bases clipped from V and 4 bases from J, the junction kept 6 bases outside the gene matches. As DNA, the CDR3 is TGTGCCAGCAGCCAACCAGCGGGGGGGCGGGCAGATACGCAGTATTTT. Its translation is CASSQPAGGRADTQYF.

The DNA for the CDR3 is TGTGCCAGTAGTATGACAGGCGGGGAGCTGTTTTTT. It translates to CASSMTGGELFF. The chain joins TRBV11-1 to TRBJ2-2; TRBD1 might be the D (6 bases). V gave up 9 bases and J gave up 7 bases, with 12 bases separating them. The germline CDR1 and CDR2 sequences are SGHAT and FQDESV (reference sequence). The CDR3 has 12 residues.

The chain is built from TRBV6-2 or TRBV6-3 and TRBJ1-1; D is possibly TRBD1 (6 bases). The CDR3 totals 16 residues. V gave up 2 bases and J gave up 5 bases, with 18 bases separating them. CDR1 MNHEY and CDR2 SVGEGT come from the germline V gene. The CDR3 DNA follows: TGTGCCAGCAGTTACCCGATGGGGGCCGTGGGGACTGAAGCTTTCTTT. Encoded protein: CASSYPMGAVGTEAFF.

The V call is TRBV20-1, the J call TRBJ2-1; no clear D gene. In germline, CDR1 is DFQATT, CDR2 SNEGSKA (reference sequence). There are 12 residues in the CDR3. V was shortened by 1 base and J by 10 bases, with 11 bases between the two germline ends. The CDR3 spells CSARVEVQEQFF. The CDR3 coding sequence is TGCAGTGCTAGAGTAGAGGTTCAGGAGCAGTTCTTC.

A few counts support this clonotype. CDR3 protein: CASSLDRGFTDTQYF. In DNA, the CDR3 is TGTGCCAGCAGCTTGGACAGGGGGTTCACAGATACGCAGTATTTT. V usage is TRBV5-5 and J usage is TRBJ2-3, with TRBD1 identical over 8 bases. The CDR3 length is 15 residues. The ends lost 0 bases at V and 2 bases at J; junction bases unmatched: 2. The V gene's germline CDR1 is SGHKS and CDR2 YYEKEE (reference sequence).

This clonotype is labeled as medium-sized. CDR3 coding DNA: TGTGCCAGTTCCATCAGCAATCAGCCCCAGCATTTT. Translating gives CASSISNQPQHF. This chain uses TRBV19 with TRBJ1-5; D is undetermined. This CDR3 is built from 12 residues. Germline V gives CDR1 LNHDA, CDR2 SQIVND (reference sequence). Trimming stripped 8 bases from V and 1 base from J, with 6 bases between.

This clonotype was seen a few times. The V and J genes are TRBV6-5 and TRBJ1-1; D call uncertain. The V gene lost 0 bases and the J gene lost 4 bases, with 6 bases spanning the gap. Germline V gives CDR1 MNHEY, CDR2 SVGAGI. This CDR3 has 13 amino acids. The chain's CDR3 is CASSYSRSTEAFF. The CDR3, as DNA: TGTGCCAGCAGTTACTCACGATCCACTGAAGCTTTCTTT.

This clonotype was detected only a few times. This rearrangement joins TRBV18 to TRBJ2-3; 11 bases are a match to TRBD2. This CDR3 is 18 amino acids long. Germline V gives CDR1 KGHSH, CDR2 LQKENI. After removal of 2 bases from V and 3 bases from J, the junction contained 10 bases not matched to a gene. The CDR3 region is CASSPILTSGNYTDTQYF. In nucleotides, the CDR3 is TGTGCCAGCTCACCAATCTTGACTAGCGGGAATTATACAGATACGCAGTATTTT.

This clonotype was seen more than once but under ten times. The chain couples TRBV18 to TRBJ2-7; D may be TRBD2 (6 bases). V lost 5 bases, J lost 3 bases, and 11 bases lay in between. The CDR3 totals 13 residues. Per germline, CDR1 KGHSH and CDR2 LQKENI. The CDR3 region has the DNA TGTGCCAGCTCATCGGGACTCAACTACGAGCAGTACGTC. This gives the protein CASSSGLNYEQYV.

The chain is built from TRBV12-3 or TRBV12-4 and TRBJ1-1, with 7 bases lining up with TRBD1. The CDR3 is 13 residues long. V shed 5 bases and J 5 bases; nucleotides not matched to a gene: 5. The CDR3 here is CASSQGVRTEAFF. The CDR3, as DNA: TGTGCCAGCAGTCAGGGGGTGAGGACTGAAGCTTTCTTT.

This clonotype was seen only a few times. CDR3 loop: CASSGQAANYGYTF. In DNA form, the CDR3 reads TGTGCCAGTAGTGGACAGGCGGCTAACTATGGCTACACCTTC. The chain employs TRBV19 and TRBJ1-2; TRBD1 agrees at 7 bases. The J segment lost 0 bases and the V segment lost 5 bases, leaving 3 bases of the junction unmatched. The length of the CDR3 is 14 residues. CDR1 and CDR2 from the germline V gene are LNHDA and SQIVND (reference sequence).

The chain is built from TRBV13 and TRBJ2-3; the match to TRBD2 covers 8 bases. Germline CDR1 reads PRHDT; CDR2 reads FYEKMQ (reference sequence). CDR3 length equals 18 residues. V was pared by 4 bases and J by 1 base, with 13 bases of the junction left unmatched. This chain's CDR3 is CASSSWELSGGGTDTQYF. The CDR3 DNA sequence: TGTGCCAGCAGCTCCTGGGAGCTGAGCGGGGGTGGCACAGATACGCAGTATTTT.

This clonotype is labeled as medium-sized. The V and J genes are TRBV19 and TRBJ2-2, with D perhaps TRBD1 (6 bases). The CDR3 has 15 amino acids. From germline, CDR1 is LNHDA and CDR2 SQIVND (reference sequence). The V end lost 4 bases, the J end lost 4 bases, and 13 bases lay between the germline ends. CDR3 protein: CASSTSGQTTGELFF. DNA for the CDR3: TGTGCCAGTAGTACCTCCGGACAGACCACCGGGGAGCTGTTTTTT. Complete variable domain (other parts from reference TRBV19 and TRBJ2-2): DGGITQSPKYLFRKEGQNVTLSCEQNLNHDAMYWYRQDPGQGLRLIYYSQIVNDFQKGDIAEGYSVSREKKESFPLTVTSAQKNPTAFYLCASSTSGQTTGELFFGEGSRLTVL.

Judged by abundance, this clonotype is medium-sized. This chain connects TRBV6-2 or TRBV6-3 to TRBJ2-1; possible D gene TRBD1, 5 bases. This CDR3 spans 15 amino acids. V gave up 8 bases and J gave up 4 bases, with 18 bases separating them. Germline V gene lookup returns CDR1 MNHEY and CDR2 SVGEGT. The CDR3: CASGAQPIQYNEQFF. The CDR3 nucleotides read TGTGCCAGCGGGGCGCAACCGATACAATACAATGAGCAGTTCTTC.

This rearrangement joins TRBV15 to TRBJ1-6; 9 bases map to TRBD1. Unmatched junction bases numbered 5, after V lost 5 bases and J lost 3 bases. The CDR3 runs 16 residues. Germline V CDR1 and CDR2: LNHNV, YYDKDF (reference sequence). The CDR3 protein is CATSRDRALYNSPLHF. The CDR3 DNA reads as TGTGCCACCAGCCGGGACAGGGCTCTCTATAATTCACCCCTCCACTTT.

The chain recombines TRBV6-1 with TRBJ2-7; 8 bases agree with TRBD1. After removal of 0 bases from V and 2 bases from J, the junction contained 6 bases not matched to a gene. CDR3 size: 16 residues. Germline loops: CDR1 MNHNS, CDR2 SASEGT. CDR3 loop: CASSEAFGQGPYEQYF. The DNA of the CDR3 is TGTGCCAGCAGTGAAGCGTTCGGACAGGGTCCCTACGAGCAGTACTTC.

The chain recombines TRBV6-2 or TRBV6-3 with TRBJ2-2; possibly TRBD1 for D (6 bases). The length of the CDR3 is 17 residues. Trimming stripped 3 bases from V and 0 bases from J, with 14 bases between. Germline V gene lookup returns CDR1 MNHEY and CDR2 SVGEGT. The CDR3 loop is CASSYLPDSPNTGELFF. CDR3 nucleotide sequence: TGTGCCAGCAGTTATCTCCCGGACAGCCCGAACACCGGGGAGCTGTTTTTT.

By share of the sample, this clonotype is medium-sized. The V call is TRBV5-5, the J call TRBJ2-7, with TRBD1 matching over 9 bases. Trimming cost V 1 base and J 2 bases; bases outside gene matches: 7. The CDR3 has 16 residues. Germline-derived CDR1 and CDR2 are SGHKS and YYEKEE (reference sequence). The CDR3 DNA reads TGTGCCAGCAGCTTGCGTCCGGGACAGGGAACCTACGAGCAGTACGTC. This encodes CASSLRPGQGTYEQYV.

This chain joins TRBV24-1 and TRBJ2-1, with D unclear. CDR1 is KGHDR and CDR2 is SFDVKD in the germline V gene. V was cut by 3 bases and J by 3 bases, with 2 bases left in between. The CDR3 runs 12 residues. CDR3 in amino acids: CATSDVYNEQFF. CDR3 nucleotides: TGTGCCACCAGTGATGTCTACAATGAGCAGTTCTTC.

This clonotype is medium-sized in the sample. The CDR3 protein is CSADRESYNEQFF. The CDR3 DNA reads TGCAGCGCAGACAGGGAGTCCTACAATGAGCAGTTCTTC. V usage is TRBV29-1 and J usage is TRBJ2-1; 7 bases fit TRBD1. Trimming cost V 7 bases and J 1 base; bases outside gene matches: 4. Per germline, CDR1 SQVTM and CDR2 ANQGSEA. The CDR3 loop spans 13 amino acids.

This sequence joins TRBV10-3 and TRBJ1-2; 10 bases map to TRBD1. The CDR3 covers 15 residues. With 10 bases clipped from V and 7 bases from J, the junction kept 15 bases outside the gene matches. The germline gives CDR1 ENHRY, CDR2 SYGVKD. CDR3 in amino acids: CATIIGDRGRSGYTF. The CDR3 DNA is TGTGCCACCATCATCGGGGACAGGGGACGGTCTGGCTACACCTTC.

This clonotype was detected only a few times. The rearrangement links TRBV6-1 to TRBJ2-3; D is unresolved. The CDR3 runs to 12 residues. CDR1 and CDR2 (germline): MNHNS, SASEGT. Trimming stripped 6 bases from V and 8 bases from J, with 12 bases between. The CDR3 nucleotides are TGTGCCAGCAGGGGTGTTGAGTTTACGCAGTATTTT. Protein: CASRGVEFTQYF.

This clonotype was found a few times. This chain uses TRBV7-2 with TRBJ2-2, with 8 bases fitting TRBD2. Unmatched junction bases numbered 5, after V lost 4 bases and J lost 4 bases. This CDR3 region has 15 residues. Germline CDR1 and CDR2: SGHTA and FQGNSA. The DNA of the CDR3 is TGTGCCAGCAGCTCGTTTGCGGGGGGCACCGGGGAGCTGTTTTTT. This sequence encodes CASSSFAGGTGELFF.

The chain has TRBV5-4 and TRBJ2-7; D may be TRBD2 (6 bases). Trimming took 1 base from V and 0 from J, leaving 11 bases between them. This CDR3 has 15 amino acids. Germline CDR1 and CDR2: SGHNT and YYREEE (reference sequence). DNA of the CDR3: TGTGCCAGCAGCTTGAAAGGGACTTACTCCTACGAGCAGTACGTC. Translating it yields CASSLKGTYSYEQYV.

V gene TRBV6-4 combines with J gene TRBJ1-2, with 9 nucleotides matching TRBD1. Germline lookup yields CDR1 MRHNA and CDR2 SNTAGT. V gave up 4 bases and J gave up 0 bases; unmatched junction bases: 9. The CDR3 totals 17 residues. CDR3 in amino acids: CASSASWRQGANYGYTF. In DNA form, the CDR3 reads TGTGCCAGCAGTGCCAGCTGGAGACAGGGGGCTAACTATGGCTACACCTTC.

The gene calls are TRBV5-6 and TRBJ1-6; D is unresolved. The CDR3 covers 14 residues. From germline, CDR1 is SGHDT and CDR2 YYEEEE. Between the trimmed V and J ends, which lost 2 bases and 8 bases, there was a span of 11 bases. The chain's CDR3 is CASSLQKADSPLHF. CDR3 DNA: TGTGCCAGCAGCTTACAGAAGGCCGATTCACCCCTCCACTTT. Full variable domain (missing parts from reference TRBV5-6 and TRBJ1-6): DAGVTQSPTHLIKTRGQQVTLRCSPKSGHDTVSWYQQALGQGPQFIFQYYEEEERQRGNFPDRFSGHQFPNYSSELNVNALLLGDSALYLCASSLQKADSPLHFGNGTRLTVT.